Listed here are 5 T cell receptor beta chains from one sample, sequenced in a study of CD4 and CD8 cells across lung adenocarcinoma regions. TCRdb re-analysed the PCR reads in MiXCR, keeping a single row per CDR3 protein. This sample has roughly 6,500 distinct CDR3 sequences; approximately 49% occur once, and the top ten carry about a fifth. The material sequenced was CD8+ T cells from the center of a lung tumor. All receptors derive from a female donor with lung adenocarcinoma. The CD4 and CD8 labels of this study may be unreliable.

The sample holds one count of this clonotype. V and J are TRBV7-2 and TRBJ2-3; D is possibly TRBD2 (6 bases). Between the trimmed V and J ends, which lost 3 bases and 12 bases, there was a span of 19 bases. Germline assignment: CDR1 SGHTA and CDR2 FQGNSA. There are 14 residues in the CDR3. The CDR3 DNA reads as TGTGCCAGCAGCTTCGCGGGAACGGCAGAGACCCAGTATTTT. As protein: CASSFAGTAETQYF.

This clonotype is labeled medium-sized (0.01 to 0.1%). The gene calls are TRBV7-8 and TRBJ2-7; 9 nucleotides agree with TRBD1. Per germline, CDR1 SGHVS and CDR2 FQNEAQ. V trimming: 4 bases; J trimming: 2 bases; junction bases outside the gene matches: 0. The CDR3 spans 13 residues. The CDR3 spells CASSWDRAYEQYF. The CDR3 DNA is TGTGCCAGCAGCTGGGACAGGGCCTACGAGCAGTACTTC.

This clonotype qualifies as large. A read error may produce the germline difference seen at one junction end. Here the CDR3 reads CASSLDYRDSTF. CDR3 in DNA: TGTGCCAGCAGCTTAGATTACCGGGACTCAACATTC. V gene TRBV7-9 combines with J gene TRBJ2-5; perhaps TRBD2 as D (6 bases). The germline gives CDR1 SEHNR, CDR2 FQNEAQ (reference sequence). The CDR3 runs 12 residues. The variable domain in full, completed from reference TRBV7-9 and TRBJ2-5, reads DTGVSQNPRHKITKRGQNVTFRCDPISEHNRLYWYRQTLGQGPEFLTYFQNEAQLEKSRLLSDRFSAERPKGSFSTLEIQRTEQGDSAMYLCASSLDYRDSTFGPGTRLLVL.

The chain carries TRBV10-3 and TRBJ2-5, with D possibly TRBD2 on 5 matching bases. Judging by the DNA end, TRBJ2-1 fits better; the J call may be wrong. The germline CDR1 and CDR2 sequences are ENHRY and SYGVKD. The CDR3 is 16 amino acids. CDR3 region: CAISESDRRGSNEQFF. The CDR3 DNA reads as TGTGCCATCAGTGAGTCAGACCGCCGCGGGTCCAATGAGCAGTTCTTC.

This clonotype showed up just once. The genes are TRBV11-2 and TRBJ2-4; D is perhaps TRBD1 (6 bases). Gene TRBJ2-3 matches the end of the DNA better, so the J call may be wrong. CDR3 length equals 15 residues. In germline, CDR1 is SGHAT, CDR2 FQNNGV. CDR3 coding DNA: TGTGCCAGCAGCTCGGGGCTGGGGGCCAAAAATACGCAGTATTTT. Protein: CASSSGLGAKNTQYF.